This passage covers 11 T cell receptor beta chains from one sample sequenced in a study of T cell changes during pregnancy in multiple sclerosis. Data came from immunoSEQ multiplex PCR; TCRdb stores just in-frame clones and leaves some out. The sample lists roughly 30,000 clones; approximately 89% were seen once. This sample comprised CD8+ T cells from peripheral blood mononuclear cells, obtained in the first trimester of pregnancy. The receptors come from a female donor with multiple sclerosis, enrolled in a pregnancy study.

The V call is TRBV7-9, the J call TRBJ2-7; 9 bases are shared with TRBD2. The CDR3 length is 16 residues. V shed 3 bases and J 3 bases; nucleotides not matched to a gene: 9. Per germline, CDR1 SEHNR and CDR2 FQNEAQ (reference sequence). In DNA, the CDR3 is TGTGCCAGCAGCTTGATCTCTCTAGCGGGGTTCTACGAGCAGTACTTC. Translating gives CASSLISLAGFYEQYF.

This sequence joins TRBV7-6 and TRBJ2-1, with 10 bases aligning to TRBD2. J lost 6 bases, V lost 5 bases, and 4 bases had no gene match. Germline CDR1 SGHVS, CDR2 FNYEAQ. This CDR3 has 14 residues. For the CDR3, the DNA is TGTGCCAGCAGCCGGACTAGCGGATTCAATGAGCAGTTCTTC. This gives the protein CASSRTSGFNEQFF.

This clone was observed a single time. The J gene is TRBJ2-5, the V gene TRBV6-1; TRBD2 matches at 11 bases. V was pared by 3 bases and J by 5 bases, with 11 bases of the junction left unmatched. Germline V gene lookup returns CDR1 MNHNS and CDR2 SASEGT. The length of the CDR3 is 17 residues. As DNA, the CDR3 is TGTGCCAGCAGTGAGCTGACTAGCGGGACTCCTCAGGAGACCCAGTACTTC. Translating it yields CASSELTSGTPQETQYF.

The rearrangement joins TRBV7-9 to TRBJ2-1; the D gene is possibly TRBD1 (5 bases). The length of the CDR3 is 14 residues. CDR1 SEHNR and CDR2 FQNEAQ come from the germline V gene (reference sequence). Trimming shortened V by 1 base and J by 12 bases, and 16 bases separated the two germline ends. The CDR3 DNA reads as TGTGCCAGCAGCTTAGGACAGTGGACGACCGGGCAGTTCTTC. As protein: CASSLGQWTTGQFF.

The J gene is TRBJ2-7, the V gene TRBV5-6, with 9 bases that match TRBD2. The CDR3 covers 18 residues. CDR1 is SGHDT and CDR2 is YYEEEE in the germline V gene. V trimming: 7 bases; J trimming: 2 bases; junction bases outside the gene matches: 19. The CDR3 loop reads CASGGGVGGARGTYEQYF. The CDR3 DNA reads TGTGCCAGCGGCGGGGGGGTGGGGGGGGCCAGAGGGACCTACGAGCAGTACTTC.

The CDR3 spells CASSSTGVGADTQYF. The CDR3 DNA follows: TGTGCCAGTAGTAGTACGGGAGTAGGCGCAGATACGCAGTATTTT. The chain couples TRBV19 to TRBJ2-3, with a possible D match to TRBD2 (6 bases). Trimming shortened V by 4 bases and J by 4 bases, and 15 bases separated the two germline ends. From germline, CDR1 is LNHDA and CDR2 SQIVND (reference sequence). This CDR3 spans 15 amino acids. The entire variable domain, with the rest obtained from reference TRBV19 and TRBJ2-3, is as follows: DGGITQSPKYLFRKEGQNVTLSCEQNLNHDAMYWYRQDPGQGLRLIYYSQIVNDFQKGDIAEGYSVSREKKESFPLTVTSAQKNPTAFYLCASSSTGVGADTQYFGPGTRLTVL.

DNA for the CDR3: TGTGCCAGCAGTTATGTGGGGGGTTCTGAAGCTTTCTTT. Protein product: CASSYVGGSEAFF. V and J are TRBV6-5 and TRBJ1-1; weak D call: TRBD1 (5 bases). V was trimmed by 3 bases and J by 6 bases, leaving 11 bases between them. This CDR3 spans 13 amino acids. Germline V gives CDR1 MNHEY, CDR2 SVGAGI.

This clone was counted once. The gene calls are TRBV30 and TRBJ2-5; 9 positions agree with TRBD1. The end of the DNA is better explained by TRBJ2-7, so the J call may be wrong. This CDR3 is 14 amino acids long. Germline CDR1 and CDR2: GTSNPN and SVGIG (reference sequence). For the CDR3, the DNA is TGTGCCTGGAGCGGGACAGGGAAACTGAACGAGCAGTACTTC. This codes for CAWSGTGKLNEQYF.

This chain uses TRBV2 with TRBJ1-5; 7 bases match TRBD1. V lost 7 bases, J lost 0 bases, and 6 bases stayed unmatched. In germline, CDR1 is SNHLY, CDR2 FYNNEI. This CDR3 region has 15 residues. The chain's CDR3 is CASTGTVDSNQPQHF. The CDR3 coding sequence is TGTGCCAGCACAGGGACAGTCGATAGCAATCAGCCCCAGCATTTT.

The chain's CDR3 is CAWSYRVTEAFF. CDR3 DNA: TGTGCCTGGAGTTACAGGGTGACTGAAGCTTTCTTT. V usage is TRBV30 and J usage is TRBJ1-1, with a tentative D call TRBD1 (6 bases). Trimming cost V 2 bases and J 5 bases, with 9 bases left between them. Germline V gene sequence: CDR1 GTSNPN, CDR2 SVGIG (reference sequence). The CDR3 length is 12 residues.

The chain employs TRBV7-6 and TRBJ2-1, with D perhaps TRBD2 (6 bases). CDR3 length equals 14 residues. Per the germline V gene, CDR1 is SGHVS and CDR2 is FNYEAQ. Trimming pared 1 base from V and 5 bases from J, leaving 9 bases between. This chain's CDR3 is CASSLGGEDNEQFF. The DNA for the CDR3 is TGTGCCAGCAGCTTAGGAGGGGAGGACAATGAGCAGTTCTTC.